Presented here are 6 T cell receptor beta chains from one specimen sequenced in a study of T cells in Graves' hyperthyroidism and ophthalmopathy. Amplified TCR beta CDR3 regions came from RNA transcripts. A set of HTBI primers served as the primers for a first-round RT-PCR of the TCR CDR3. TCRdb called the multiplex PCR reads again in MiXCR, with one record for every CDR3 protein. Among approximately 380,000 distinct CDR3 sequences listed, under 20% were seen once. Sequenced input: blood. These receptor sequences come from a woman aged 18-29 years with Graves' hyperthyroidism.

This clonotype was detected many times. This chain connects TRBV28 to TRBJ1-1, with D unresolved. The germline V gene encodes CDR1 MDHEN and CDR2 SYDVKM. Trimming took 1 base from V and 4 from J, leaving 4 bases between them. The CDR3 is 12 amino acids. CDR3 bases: TGTGCCAGCAGTTTATTAAGCACTGAAGCTTTCTTT. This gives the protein CASSLLSTEAFF.

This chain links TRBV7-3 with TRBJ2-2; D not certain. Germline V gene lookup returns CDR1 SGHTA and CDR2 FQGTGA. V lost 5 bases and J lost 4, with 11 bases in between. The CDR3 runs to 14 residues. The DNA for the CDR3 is TGTGCCAGCAGCCTCAACGCACGCACCGGGGAGCTGTTTTTT. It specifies CASSLNARTGELFF.

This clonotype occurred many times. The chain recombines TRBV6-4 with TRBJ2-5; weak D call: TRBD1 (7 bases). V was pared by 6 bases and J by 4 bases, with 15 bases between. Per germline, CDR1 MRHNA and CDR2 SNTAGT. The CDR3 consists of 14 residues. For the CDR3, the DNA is TGTGCCAGCAGGCGACAGGGAGGAGGAGAGACCCAGTACTTC. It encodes CASRRQGGGETQYF.

The CDR3 protein is CASSPRGRGYTF. Written as DNA, the CDR3 is TGTGCCAGCAGCCCCCGGGGAAGGGGCTACACCTTC. The gene calls are TRBV3-1 and TRBJ1-2; D call uncertain. The CDR3 has 12 residues. Germline V gene sequence: CDR1 LGHDT, CDR2 YNNKEL (reference sequence). Trimming stripped 4 bases from V and 8 bases from J, with 11 bases between.

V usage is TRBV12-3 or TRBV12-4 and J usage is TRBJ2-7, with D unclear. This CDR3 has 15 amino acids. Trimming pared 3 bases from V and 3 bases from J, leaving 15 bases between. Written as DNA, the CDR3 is TGTGCCAGCAGTTTTGGAAGGGTGACTCTCTACGAGCAGTACTTC. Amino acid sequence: CASSFGRVTLYEQYF.

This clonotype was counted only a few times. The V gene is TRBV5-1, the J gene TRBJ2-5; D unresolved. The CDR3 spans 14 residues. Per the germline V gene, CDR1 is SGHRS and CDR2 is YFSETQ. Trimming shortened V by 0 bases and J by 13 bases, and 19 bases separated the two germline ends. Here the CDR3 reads CASSLAGSAQGGYF. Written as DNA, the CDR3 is TGCGCCAGCAGCTTGGCCGGCTCGGCCCAAGGCGGGTACTTC.